Listed below are T cell receptor beta chains from one sample, sequenced in a study of molecular identifiers for immune sequencing clone quantification. TCRdb redid the calling of the PCR reads with MiXCR, one entry per CDR3 protein. The sample consists of around 460,000 distinct CDR3 sequences, 25% of them appearing once. Sequenced input: naive CD8+ T cells from blood, with Jurkat cell RNA spiked in. The receptor source for this set is a human donor in good health. Some libraries in this study had Jurkat cell RNA spiked in. Both conserved end residues are part of each CDR3. A D gene is named only where the DNA matches it firmly. Where a row states a size, it is once, few, many or the class of an expanded clone; other rows omit it.

clone size: -
D gene: TRBD2
J gene: TRBJ2-1
V gene: TRBV7-2
CDR3 DNA: TGTGCCAGCAGCTTAGGACTAGCGGGACTAAAAAATGAGCAGTTCTTC
CDR3 protein: CASSLGLAGLKNEQFF

clone size: many
D gene: -
J gene: TRBJ2-1
V gene: TRBV29-1
CDR3 DNA: TGCAGCGTTGAGGTCAGGGCAGCCTACAATGAGCAGTTCTTC
CDR3 protein: CSVEVRAAYNEQFF

clone size: many
D gene: TRBD2
J gene: TRBJ2-5
V gene: TRBV9
CDR3 DNA: TGTGCCAGCAGCGCCGGGACTAGCGGGCAAGAGACCCAGTACTTC
CDR3 protein: CASSAGTSGQETQYF

clone size: -
D gene: -
J gene: TRBJ2-1
V gene: TRBV24-1
CDR3 DNA: TGTGCCACCAGTTGTAGAGACTGCTCCTACAATGAGCAGTTCTTC
CDR3 protein: CATSCRDCSYNEQFF

clone size: -
D gene: -
J gene: TRBJ2-3
V gene: TRBV5-6
CDR3 DNA: TGTGCCGGCAGCCTCCAGCGCTTAGCCAGCACAGATACGCAGTATTTT
CDR3 protein: CAGSLQRLASTDTQYF

clone size: -
D gene: TRBD2
J gene: TRBJ2-1
V gene: TRBV12-3/TRBV12-4
CDR3 DNA: TGTGCCAGCAGCCCATTGGGACTTAGCGGGAGGGTGGATGAGCAGTTCTTC
CDR3 protein: CASSPLGLSGRVDEQFF

clone size: many
D gene: TRBD1
J gene: TRBJ2-3
V gene: TRBV29-1
CDR3 DNA: TGCAGCGTTGAACCCGGGACAGGGGGCTTATGGTCAACAGATACGCAGTATTTT
CDR3 protein: CSVEPGTGGLWSTDTQYF

clone size: few
D gene: TRBD2
J gene: TRBJ2-2
V gene: TRBV7-9
CDR3 DNA: TGTGCCAGCAGCTTAGACCAGGCTAGCGGGAGCCCCGGGGAGCTGTTTTTT
CDR3 protein: CASSLDQASGSPGELFF

clone size: many
D gene: -
J gene: TRBJ2-7
V gene: TRBV27
CDR3 DNA: TGTGCCAGCAGTTTATTAGGGGGTTATATCGAGCAGTACTTC
CDR3 protein: CASSLLGGYIEQYF

clone size: -
D gene: -
J gene: TRBJ2-1
V gene: TRBV6-6
CDR3 DNA: TGTGCCAGCAGTTACCCCGGAGAGCCACCGTTCTTC
CDR3 protein: CASSYPGEPPFF

clone size: -
D gene: TRBD1
J gene: TRBJ1-5
V gene: TRBV4-3
CDR3 DNA: TGCGCCAGCAGCCGCAACACAGGGGATCAGCCCCAGCATTTT
CDR3 protein: CASSRNTGDQPQHF

clone size: -
D gene: TRBD2
J gene: TRBJ2-7
V gene: TRBV2
CDR3 DNA: TGTGCCAGCAGTGTCCCCACTAGCGGGGGCCGTTACGAGCAGTACTTC
CDR3 protein: CASSVPTSGGRYEQYF

clone size: -
D gene: -
J gene: TRBJ2-7
V gene: TRBV6-1
CDR3 DNA: TGTGCCAGCAGTGAAGTCGGCCTTTACTACGAGCAGTACTTC
CDR3 protein: CASSEVGLYYEQYF

clone size: many
D gene: -
J gene: TRBJ2-7
V gene: TRBV5-1
CDR3 DNA: TGCGCCAGCAGCTCATCAGGGGTCGACGAGCAGTACTTC
CDR3 protein: CASSSSGVDEQYF

clone size: -
D gene: -
J gene: TRBJ2-2
V gene: TRBV4-1
CDR3 DNA: TGCGCCAGCAGCCAAGATCACGGAGGTGGGGAGCTGTTTTTT
CDR3 protein: CASSQDHGGGELFF

clone size: -
D gene: -
J gene: TRBJ2-7
V gene: TRBV7-6
CDR3 DNA: TGTGCCAGCCGCTTAGCCGGATCTGGCCGATACGAGCAGTACTTC
CDR3 protein: CASRLAGSGRYEQYF

clone size: -
D gene: -
J gene: TRBJ1-1
V gene: TRBV13
CDR3 DNA: TGTGCCAGCAGCTCTCAATTGAACACTGAAGCTCTCTTT
CDR3 protein: CASSSQLNTEALF

clone size: few
D gene: -
J gene: TRBJ2-3
V gene: TRBV6-2/TRBV6-3
CDR3 DNA: TGTGCCAGCAGTAAACTCTACCAGGTCGGCACAGATACGCAGTATTTT
CDR3 protein: CASSKLYQVGTDTQYF

clone size: -
D gene: -
J gene: TRBJ2-1
V gene: TRBV6-2/TRBV6-3
CDR3 DNA: TGTGCCAGCAGTTACTTGGTGGAGGGCAATGAGCAGTTCTTC
CDR3 protein: CASSYLVEGNEQFF

clone size: many
D gene: -
J gene: TRBJ2-7
V gene: TRBV5-6
CDR3 DNA: TGTGCCAGCAGCTTGGAGAGGAGCTCCTACGAGCAGTACTTC
CDR3 protein: CASSLERSSYEQYF

clone size: -
D gene: -
J gene: TRBJ2-7
V gene: TRBV30
CDR3 DNA: TGTGCCTGGAGTGTTGTCGTGTCTTCCGAGCAGTACTTC
CDR3 protein: CAWSVVVSSEQYF

clone size: few
D gene: TRBD2
J gene: TRBJ2-3
V gene: TRBV20-1
CDR3 DNA: TGCAGTGCTAGAGAATTCAGCGGGGTCACAGATACGCAGTATTTT
CDR3 protein: CSAREFSGVTDTQYF

clone size: few
D gene: -
J gene: TRBJ2-7
V gene: TRBV7-9
CDR3 DNA: TGTGCCAGCAGCTTAGCGATGGGGAAGTTAGGTTGGGACGAGCAGTACTTC
CDR3 protein: CASSLAMGKLGWDEQYF

clone size: many
D gene: -
J gene: TRBJ2-3
V gene: TRBV6-5
CDR3 DNA: TGTGCCAGCAGCCGAGAATTGAGCCGCATCACAGATACGCAGTATTTT
CDR3 protein: CASSRELSRITDTQYF

clone size: few
D gene: -
J gene: TRBJ2-2
V gene: TRBV7-9
CDR3 DNA: TGTGCCAGCAGCTTACTCGTCGGGCAGGGGGGAGCCGGGGAGCTGTTTTTT
CDR3 protein: CASSLLVGQGGAGELFF

clone size: -
D gene: -
J gene: TRBJ2-5
V gene: TRBV27
CDR3 DNA: TGTGCCAGCAGCCTAAGCCTGCGGGAGACCCAGTACTTC
CDR3 protein: CASSLSLRETQYF

clone size: few
D gene: -
J gene: TRBJ1-4
V gene: TRBV19
CDR3 DNA: TGTGCCAGTAGAGGAGAAAAACTGTTTTTT
CDR3 protein: CASRGEKLFF

clone size: many
D gene: -
J gene: TRBJ1-3
V gene: TRBV5-5
CDR3 DNA: TGTGCCAGCAGCTTGGCAGTGACTGGAAACACCATATATTTT
CDR3 protein: CASSLAVTGNTIYF

clone size: -
D gene: TRBD1
J gene: TRBJ2-7
V gene: TRBV19
CDR3 DNA: TGTGCCAGTAGTATTGCGGCAGGGGGTTTTTACGAGCAGTACTTC
CDR3 protein: CASSIAAGGFYEQYF

clone size: few
D gene: -
J gene: TRBJ1-1
V gene: TRBV7-2
CDR3 DNA: TGTGCCCGCAGCGGATCGGACCTGAACACTGAAGCTTTCTTT
CDR3 protein: CARSGSDLNTEAFF

clone size: -
D gene: TRBD1
J gene: TRBJ1-5
V gene: TRBV4-1
CDR3 DNA: TGCGCCAGCAGCCAAATAGACAGGGAAGGTCAGCCCCAGCATTTT
CDR3 protein: CASSQIDREGQPQHF

clone size: many
D gene: -
J gene: TRBJ2-3
V gene: TRBV29-1
CDR3 DNA: TGCAGCGTTGAAGGGGGGCCGGGGCGCACAGATACGCAGTATTTT
CDR3 protein: CSVEGGPGRTDTQYF

clone size: many
D gene: -
J gene: TRBJ2-1
V gene: TRBV7-8
CDR3 DNA: TGTGCCAGCCCCACGTCCCGTAGCGATGAGCAGTTCTTC
CDR3 protein: CASPTSRSDEQFF

clone size: many
D gene: TRBD1
J gene: TRBJ2-7
V gene: TRBV7-9
CDR3 DNA: TGTGCCAGCAGCTTAACACACTCGACAGGGGGTCTGGACGAGCAGTACTTC
CDR3 protein: CASSLTHSTGGLDEQYF

clone size: few
D gene: -
J gene: TRBJ2-7
V gene: TRBV5-5
CDR3 DNA: TGTGCCAGCAGCCCCCCCCTAGCGAGGTCCTACGAGCAGTACTTC
CDR3 protein: CASSPPLARSYEQYF

clone size: few
D gene: -
J gene: TRBJ2-5
V gene: TRBV4-1
CDR3 DNA: TGCGCCAGCAGCCAAGACTCCCCCAGGGGTAGAGAGACCCAGTACTTC
CDR3 protein: CASSQDSPRGRETQYF

clone size: -
D gene: -
J gene: TRBJ1-1
V gene: TRBV20-1
CDR3 DNA: TGCAGAGTACACTGGGGGACTGAAGCTTTCTTT
CDR3 protein: CRVHWGTEAFF

clone size: few
D gene: TRBD2
J gene: TRBJ2-3
V gene: TRBV12-3/TRBV12-4
CDR3 DNA: TGTGCCAGCAGTTACTCCCCGGGACTAGCGGGAGGTACGCAGTATTTT
CDR3 protein: CASSYSPGLAGGTQYF

clone size: -
D gene: -
J gene: TRBJ2-5
V gene: TRBV13
CDR3 DNA: TGTGCCAGCAGCTTAGATCCCGGAGCAGAGACCCAGTACTTC
CDR3 protein: CASSLDPGAETQYF

clone size: -
D gene: -
J gene: TRBJ1-2
V gene: TRBV29-1
CDR3 DNA: TGCAGCGTCGGGGGGGGCGAAGTTCTTGGCTACACCTTC
CDR3 protein: CSVGGGEVLGYTF

clone size: many
D gene: TRBD1
J gene: TRBJ2-6
V gene: TRBV28
CDR3 DNA: TGTGCCAGCAGCAAGACAGGGGGTGAGTCTGGGGCCAACGTCCTGACTTTC
CDR3 protein: CASSKTGGESGANVLTF

clone size: many
D gene: -
J gene: TRBJ2-6
V gene: TRBV6-1
CDR3 DNA: TGTGCCAGCAGTCTGACAGGTAGCTCTGGGGCCAACGTCCTGACTTTC
CDR3 protein: CASSLTGSSGANVLTF

clone size: -
D gene: TRBD1
J gene: TRBJ1-5
V gene: TRBV7-9
CDR3 DNA: TGTGCCAGCAGCTTAACCAGACCAGGGGGTTTTCAGCCCCAGCATTTT
CDR3 protein: CASSLTRPGGFQPQHF

clone size: many
D gene: -
J gene: TRBJ2-4
V gene: TRBV28
CDR3 DNA: TGTGCCAGCAGTCCCCCCAGCCTCCTAGCCAAAAACATTCAGTACTTC
CDR3 protein: CASSPPSLLAKNIQYF

clone size: many
D gene: -
J gene: TRBJ2-3
V gene: TRBV20-1
CDR3 DNA: TGCAGTGCTAGAGATTGGAAGGGGCCCAGCACAGATACGCAGTATTTT
CDR3 protein: CSARDWKGPSTDTQYF

clone size: -
D gene: TRBD2
J gene: TRBJ2-1
V gene: TRBV2
CDR3 DNA: TGTGCCACTAAAGGACTAGCGGGGGACGAGCAGTTCTTC
CDR3 protein: CATKGLAGDEQFF

clone size: -
D gene: -
J gene: TRBJ1-4
V gene: TRBV27
CDR3 DNA: TGTGCCAGCAGTTTCCTTATGAAGGACGGAACTAATGAAAAACTGTTTTTT
CDR3 protein: CASSFLMKDGTNEKLFF

clone size: -
D gene: -
J gene: TRBJ2-1
V gene: TRBV7-9
CDR3 DNA: TGTGCCAGCAGCCCGGGGACGACGGAAAGCTCCTCCAATGAGCAGTTCTTC
CDR3 protein: CASSPGTTESSSNEQFF

clone size: -
D gene: -
J gene: TRBJ1-5
V gene: TRBV27
CDR3 DNA: TGTGCCAGCAGTTACGGCCTCAGCAATCAGCCCCAGCATTTT
CDR3 protein: CASSYGLSNQPQHF

clone size: few
D gene: -
J gene: TRBJ1-1
V gene: TRBV6-1
CDR3 DNA: TGTGCCAGCAGTGATGGGGGTCAGGGCGCTGAAGCTTTCTTT
CDR3 protein: CASSDGGQGAEAFF

clone size: -
D gene: TRBD1
J gene: TRBJ2-3
V gene: TRBV27
CDR3 DNA: TGTGCCAGCTCCTCCGGGACAGGTTTCACAGATACGCAGTATTTT
CDR3 protein: CASSSGTGFTDTQYF

clone size: -
D gene: -
J gene: TRBJ1-1
V gene: TRBV30
CDR3 DNA: TGTGCCTGGAGTGTACAGAGCAGAGAAGCTTTCTTT
CDR3 protein: CAWSVQSREAFF

clone size: -
D gene: -
J gene: TRBJ2-2
V gene: TRBV4-3
CDR3 DNA: TGCGCCAGCAGCCAAGATATCGGCAGGTCTCTACCCGGGGAGCTGTTTTTT
CDR3 protein: CASSQDIGRSLPGELFF